This record looks at one T cell receptor (beta chain) sequence and its context. Its binding antigen is unknown. Per-nucleotide qualities are absent, and no much larger clonotype sits a single base away. This specimen belongs to a study of human versus mouse CDR3 diversity and MHC coevolution (dated by TCRdb to about 2017). Turning to the overall study: The immunoSEQ assay was reported to detect one in 200,000 T cells and to minimize multiplex PCR amplification bias. Across mouse and human samples, each sample had between about 0.6 x 10^7 and 1.7 x 10^7 valid reads. Human naive CD4 T cell repertoires served as a reference for TCR selection on multiple MHC II alleles, compared against human-TCR-locus transgenic mice with single MHC II. Three healthy volunteer blood donors were included in the human cohort, with one aged 30 to 40, one aged 40 to 49 and one aged 60 to 69 at collection.

Fluorescence-activated cell sorting was used to isolate naive CD4 T cells, defined as CD45RO-negative and CD62L-positive, from PBMCs. Each donor gave approximately 47 ml of fresh peripheral blood, from which PBMCs were isolated by Ficoll density centrifugation. Cells were sorted on a FACSAria III instrument, and every sample had a purity above 95%. Taken from cysteine to phenylalanine, the CDR3 has 13 residues. Just the 39-base CDR3 DNA is kept, in frame starting at base 1. CDR1 and CDR2 are drawn from the germline V gene: KGHSH, LQKENI. Cut back by 3 bases and 5 bases, the V and J ends lie 11 bases apart. The study at large found these results: Because human T cells were selected on roughly 6 MHC II alleles, repertoire diversity in humans and mice was not considered directly comparable. On average, more CDR3 deletions and insertions were observed in humans than in mice, indicating greater exonuclease and TdT activity. Among all compared groups, most of the three human donors had the lowest clonal inequality scores. The largest TCR beta repertoire according to iCHAO1 estimates belonged to humans, at 1.5 million to 2 million clonotypes, a result attributed likely to selection by multiple MHC II molecules.

The QIAGEN blood and tissue kit was used to extract genomic DNA from sorted cells, and the DNA was quantified on a NanoDrop 1000. The immunoSEQ platform deep sequenced and quantified TCR alpha and beta chains by multiplex PCR of genomic DNA. On the study's bioinformatics: TCR sequences were annotated using IMGT gene and region definitions. Out-of-frame rearrangements served as a stand-in for the preselection repertoire and were compared with in-frame clonotypes. Repertoire size was estimated with the iCHAO1 estimator supplied with the immunoSEQ platform. Clonal inequality was measured with a Gini index on in-frame amino acid clonotypes, based on the Lorenz curve. The intersect function of the R package tcR was used to count shared clonotypes, and the Jaccard index was used to score similarity. The R prcomp function was used without normalization to run principal component analysis of V, J and V-J usage frequencies. The clones in this table, taken by TCRdb from immuneACCESS, are in-frame only. Not every clone is retained; where verified, under half of the shortfall comes from an unresolved V gene, and the cause of the rest is unknown. That table furnishes V, J and clone size, whereas the DNA furnished D and trimming. This sample is represented by roughly 80,000 clones; roughly 95% of them were singletons. The ten most abundant clones make up more than 1.1% of the sample.

This clonotype was sampled from a person aged 30-69 years in good health. The V and J segments used are TRBV18 and TRBJ2-7; TRBD2 is perhaps the D gene, given 5 matching bases. Sequenced material: naive CD4+ T cells from blood. The cell subset or site label here, explained by the study, means: CD45RO-negative CD62L-positive naive CD4 T cells. For the CDR3, the sequence is CASSPPGKDEQYF. The nucleotides read TGTGCCAGCTCACCGCCCGGGAAGGACGAGCAGTACTTC.